The table lists the clone carrying this T cell receptor beta chain with many counts. Its antigen is undetermined. The data belong to a study of blood T cells in healthy people across ages. Study outcomes and limitations: Because donor CMV status was unknown, expanded clonotype changes were possibly confounded. Fewer expanded clones and more diversity marked long-lived versus aged donors. Per-million-T-cell TCR beta diversity fell roughly linearly with age.

A sample-barcoded 5' primer and a J-beta primer mix were used in a second PCR of about 7 to 12 cycles. Every molecule of cDNA carried a tag from a template-switch adaptor with 12 random nucleotides. TCRdb processed the 5' RACE reads anew with MiXCR; each CDR3 protein has one entry. The sample holds over 1,500,000 distinct CDR3 sequences; roughly 49% are singletons and the top ten take less than 2.5%. Sequenced sample: blood. The TCR sequence derives from a woman in her thirties or forties in good health.

CDR3 in amino acids: CASSQDGGGETQYF. CDR3 nucleotide sequence: TGTGCCAGCAGCCAAGATGGGGGCGGAGAGACCCAGTACTTC. V and J are TRBV4-2 and TRBJ2-5; possible D gene TRBD1, 6 bases. Trimming cost V 0 bases and J 4 bases, with 9 bases left between them. The CDR3 has 14 amino acids. The germline V gene has CDR1 LGHNA and CDR2 YNFKEQ.